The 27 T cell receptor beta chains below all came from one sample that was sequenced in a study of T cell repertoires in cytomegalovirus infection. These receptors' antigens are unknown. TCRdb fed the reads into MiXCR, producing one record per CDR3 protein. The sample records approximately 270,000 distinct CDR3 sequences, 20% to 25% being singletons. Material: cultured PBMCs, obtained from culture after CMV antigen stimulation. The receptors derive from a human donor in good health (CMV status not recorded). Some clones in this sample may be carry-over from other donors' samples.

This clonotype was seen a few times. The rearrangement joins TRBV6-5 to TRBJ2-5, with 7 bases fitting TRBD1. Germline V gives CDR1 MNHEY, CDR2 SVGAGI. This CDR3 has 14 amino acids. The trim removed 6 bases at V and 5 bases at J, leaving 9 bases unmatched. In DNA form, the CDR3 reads TGTGCCAGCAGAGATCCGGGACAGTGGGAGACCCAGTACTTC. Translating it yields CASRDPGQWETQYF.

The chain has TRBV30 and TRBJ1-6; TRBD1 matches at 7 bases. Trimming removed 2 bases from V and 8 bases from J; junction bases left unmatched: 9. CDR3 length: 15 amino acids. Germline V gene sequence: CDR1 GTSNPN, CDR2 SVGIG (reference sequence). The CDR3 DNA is TGTGCCTGGAGTTACCTGACAGGGCGGGATTCACCCCTCCACTTT. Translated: CAWSYLTGRDSPLHF.

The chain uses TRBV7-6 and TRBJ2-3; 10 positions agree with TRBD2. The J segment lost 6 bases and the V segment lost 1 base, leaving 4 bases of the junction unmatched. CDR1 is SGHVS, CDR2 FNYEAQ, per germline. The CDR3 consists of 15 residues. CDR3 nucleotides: TGTGCCAGCAGCTTAGGAGCGGGAGGGCCGGATACGCAGTATTTT. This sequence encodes CASSLGAGGPDTQYF.

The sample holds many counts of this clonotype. CDR3 sequence: CSARDIDIHSTDTQYF. The CDR3 coding sequence is TGCAGTGCTAGAGATATAGACATCCACAGCACAGATACGCAGTATTTT. The chain employs TRBV20-1 and TRBJ2-3; D remains ambiguous. Trimming stripped 0 bases from V and 0 bases from J, with 13 bases between. This CDR3 comprises 16 residues. The germline V gene has CDR1 DFQATT and CDR2 SNEGSKA (reference sequence).

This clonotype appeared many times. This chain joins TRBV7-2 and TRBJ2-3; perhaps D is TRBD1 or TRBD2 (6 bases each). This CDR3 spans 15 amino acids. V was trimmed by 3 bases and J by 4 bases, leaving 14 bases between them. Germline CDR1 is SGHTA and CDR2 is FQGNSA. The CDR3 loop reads CASSFGGRIPDTQYF. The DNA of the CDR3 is TGTGCCAGCAGCTTCGGGGGCCGTATCCCAGATACGCAGTATTTT.

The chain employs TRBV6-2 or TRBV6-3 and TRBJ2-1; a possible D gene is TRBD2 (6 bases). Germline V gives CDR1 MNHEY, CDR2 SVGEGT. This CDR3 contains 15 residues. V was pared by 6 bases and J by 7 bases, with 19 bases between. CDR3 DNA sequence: TGTGCCAGCAGCGGAGTGGGGGGTTTTGGGAATGAGCAGTTCTTC. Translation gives CASSGVGGFGNEQFF.

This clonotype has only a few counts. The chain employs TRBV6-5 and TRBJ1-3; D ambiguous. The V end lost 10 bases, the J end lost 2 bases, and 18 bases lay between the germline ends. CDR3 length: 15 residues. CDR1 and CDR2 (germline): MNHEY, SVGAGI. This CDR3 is CATKAARLAGNTIYF. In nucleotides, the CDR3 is TGTGCCACCAAGGCGGCCCGTTTGGCTGGAAACACCATATATTTT.

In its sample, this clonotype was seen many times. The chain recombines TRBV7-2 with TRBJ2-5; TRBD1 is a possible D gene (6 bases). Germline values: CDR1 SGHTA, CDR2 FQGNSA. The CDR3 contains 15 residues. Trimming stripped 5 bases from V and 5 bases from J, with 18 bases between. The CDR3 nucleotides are TGTGCCAGCAGCCGAATCACAGGGCTGGGGGAGACCCAGTACTTC. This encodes CASSRITGLGETQYF.

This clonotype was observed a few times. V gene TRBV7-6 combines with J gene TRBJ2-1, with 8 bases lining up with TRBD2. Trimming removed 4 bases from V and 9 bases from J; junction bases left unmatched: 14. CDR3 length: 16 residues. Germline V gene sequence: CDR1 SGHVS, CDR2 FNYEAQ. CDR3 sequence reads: CASSSGLARGKGEQFF. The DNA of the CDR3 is TGTGCCAGCAGCTCTGGACTAGCTCGGGGAAAGGGTGAGCAGTTCTTC.

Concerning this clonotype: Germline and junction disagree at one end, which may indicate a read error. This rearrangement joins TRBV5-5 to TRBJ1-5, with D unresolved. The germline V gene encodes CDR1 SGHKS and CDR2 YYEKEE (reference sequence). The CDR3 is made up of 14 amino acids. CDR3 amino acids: CASTKIYSKQPQHF. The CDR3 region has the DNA TGTGCCAGCACCAAGATTTATAGCAAACAGCCCCAGCATTTT.

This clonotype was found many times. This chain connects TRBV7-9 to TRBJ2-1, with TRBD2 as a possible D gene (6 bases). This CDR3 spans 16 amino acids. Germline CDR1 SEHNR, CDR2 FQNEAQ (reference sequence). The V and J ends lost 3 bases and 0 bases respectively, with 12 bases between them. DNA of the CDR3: TGTGCCAGCAGCTTTCATACTAGCAGCTCCTACAATGAGCAGTTCTTC. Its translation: CASSFHTSSSYNEQFF.

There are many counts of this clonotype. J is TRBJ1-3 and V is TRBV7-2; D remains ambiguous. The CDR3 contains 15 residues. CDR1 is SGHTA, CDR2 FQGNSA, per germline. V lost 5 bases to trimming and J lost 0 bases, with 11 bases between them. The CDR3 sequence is CASSTRPISGNTIYF. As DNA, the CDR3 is TGTGCCAGCAGCACTCGACCGATCTCTGGAAACACCATATATTTT.

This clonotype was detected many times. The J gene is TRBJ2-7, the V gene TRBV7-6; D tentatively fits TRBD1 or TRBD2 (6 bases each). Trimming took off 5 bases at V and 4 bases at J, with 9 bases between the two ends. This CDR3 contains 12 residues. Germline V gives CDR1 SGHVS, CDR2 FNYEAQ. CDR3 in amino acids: CASSEGGYEQYF. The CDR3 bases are TGTGCCAGCAGCGAAGGGGGGTACGAGCAGTACTTC.

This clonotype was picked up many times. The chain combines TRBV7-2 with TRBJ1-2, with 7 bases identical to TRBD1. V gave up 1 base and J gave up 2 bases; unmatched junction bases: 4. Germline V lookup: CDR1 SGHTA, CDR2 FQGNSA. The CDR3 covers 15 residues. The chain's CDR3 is CASSLEGTANYGYTF. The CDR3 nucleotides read TGTGCCAGCAGCTTAGAGGGGACAGCGAACTATGGCTACACCTTC.

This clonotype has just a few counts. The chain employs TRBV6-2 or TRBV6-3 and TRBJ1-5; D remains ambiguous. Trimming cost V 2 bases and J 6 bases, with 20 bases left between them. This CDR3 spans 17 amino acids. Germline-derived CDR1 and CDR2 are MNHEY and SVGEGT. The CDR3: CASSYGPGRVFSQPQHF. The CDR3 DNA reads TGTGCCAGCAGTTACGGCCCCGGAAGGGTATTCAGTCAGCCCCAGCATTTT.

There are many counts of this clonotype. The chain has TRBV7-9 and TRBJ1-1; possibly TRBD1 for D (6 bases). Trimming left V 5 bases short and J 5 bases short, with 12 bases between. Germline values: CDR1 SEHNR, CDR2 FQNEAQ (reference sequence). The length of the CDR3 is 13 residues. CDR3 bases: TGTGCCAGCAGCCCAGGGGAGTGGACTGAAGCTTTCTTT. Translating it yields CASSPGEWTEAFF.

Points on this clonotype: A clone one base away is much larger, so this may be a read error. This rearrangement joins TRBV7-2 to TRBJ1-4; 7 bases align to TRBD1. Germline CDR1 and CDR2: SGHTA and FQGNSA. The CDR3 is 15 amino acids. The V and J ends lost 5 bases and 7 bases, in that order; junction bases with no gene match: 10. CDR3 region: CASSRVEQGSEKLFF. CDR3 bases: TGTGCCAGCAGCCGCGTAGAACAGGGGTCTGAAAAACTGTTTTTT.

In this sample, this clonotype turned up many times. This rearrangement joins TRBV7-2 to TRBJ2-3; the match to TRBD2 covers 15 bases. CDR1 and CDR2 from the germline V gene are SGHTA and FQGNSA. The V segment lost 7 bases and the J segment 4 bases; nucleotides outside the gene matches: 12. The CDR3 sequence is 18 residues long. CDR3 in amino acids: CASTITPGLAGGPDTQYF. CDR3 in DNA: TGTGCCAGCACCATAACTCCGGGACTAGCGGGAGGCCCAGATACGCAGTATTTT.

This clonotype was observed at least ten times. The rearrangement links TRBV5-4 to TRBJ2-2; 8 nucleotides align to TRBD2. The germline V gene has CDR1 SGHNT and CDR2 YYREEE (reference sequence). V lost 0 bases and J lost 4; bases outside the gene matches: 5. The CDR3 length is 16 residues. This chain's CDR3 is CASSLEAGVGTGELFF. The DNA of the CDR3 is TGTGCCAGCAGCTTGGAAGCGGGAGTAGGCACCGGGGAGCTGTTTTTT.

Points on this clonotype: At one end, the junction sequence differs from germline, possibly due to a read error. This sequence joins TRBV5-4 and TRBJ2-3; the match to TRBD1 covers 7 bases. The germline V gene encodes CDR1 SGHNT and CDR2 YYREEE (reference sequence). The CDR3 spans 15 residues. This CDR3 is CASTQLQGPSDMQYF. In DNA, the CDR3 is TGTGCCAGCACCCAGCTACAGGGGCCCTCAGATATGCAGTATTTT.

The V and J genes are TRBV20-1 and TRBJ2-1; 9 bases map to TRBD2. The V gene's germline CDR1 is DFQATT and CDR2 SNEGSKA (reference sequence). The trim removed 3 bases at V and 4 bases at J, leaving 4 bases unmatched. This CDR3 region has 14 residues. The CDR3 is CSARSSGGYNEQFF. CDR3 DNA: TGCAGTGCTAGGAGTAGCGGGGGATACAATGAGCAGTTCTTC.

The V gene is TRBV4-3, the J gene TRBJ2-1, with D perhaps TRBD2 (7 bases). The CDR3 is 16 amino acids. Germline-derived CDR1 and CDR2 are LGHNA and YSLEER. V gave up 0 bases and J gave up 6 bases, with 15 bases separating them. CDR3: CASSQDALGGGNEQFF. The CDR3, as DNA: TGCGCCAGCAGCCAAGATGCCCTGGGAGGGGGCAATGAGCAGTTCTTC.

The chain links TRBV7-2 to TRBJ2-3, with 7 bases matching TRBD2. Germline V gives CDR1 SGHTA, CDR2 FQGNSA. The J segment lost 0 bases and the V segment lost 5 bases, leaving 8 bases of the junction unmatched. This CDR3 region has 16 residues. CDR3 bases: TGTGCCAGCAGCCCCTGGGTTAGCGGGAGCACAGATACGCAGTATTTT. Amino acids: CASSPWVSGSTDTQYF.

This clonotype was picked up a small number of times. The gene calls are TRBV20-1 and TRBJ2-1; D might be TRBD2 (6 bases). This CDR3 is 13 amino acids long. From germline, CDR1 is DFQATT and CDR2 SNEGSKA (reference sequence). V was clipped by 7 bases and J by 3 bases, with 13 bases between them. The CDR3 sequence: CSGEASNYNEQFF. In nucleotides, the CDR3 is TGCAGTGGGGAGGCTAGTAACTACAATGAGCAGTTCTTC.

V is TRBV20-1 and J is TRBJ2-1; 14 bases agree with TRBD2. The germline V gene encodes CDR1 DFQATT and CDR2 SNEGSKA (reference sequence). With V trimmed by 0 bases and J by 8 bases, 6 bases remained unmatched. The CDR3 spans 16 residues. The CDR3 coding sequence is TGCAGTGCTAGAGATGGGACTAGCGGGAGAAAATATGAGCAGTTCTTC. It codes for CSARDGTSGRKYEQFF.

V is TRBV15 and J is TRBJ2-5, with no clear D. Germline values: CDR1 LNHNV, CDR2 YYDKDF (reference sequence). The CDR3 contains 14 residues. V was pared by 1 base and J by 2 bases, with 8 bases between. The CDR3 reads CATSRGGSQETQYF. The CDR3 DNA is TGTGCCACCAGCAGAGGAGGTTCTCAAGAGACCCAGTACTTC.

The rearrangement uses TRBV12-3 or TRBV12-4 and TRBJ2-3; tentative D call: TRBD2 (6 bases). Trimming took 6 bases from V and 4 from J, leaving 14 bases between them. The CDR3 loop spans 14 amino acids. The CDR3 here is CASRTGVGPDTQYF. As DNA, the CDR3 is TGTGCCAGCAGAACGGGAGTCGGCCCAGATACGCAGTATTTT.